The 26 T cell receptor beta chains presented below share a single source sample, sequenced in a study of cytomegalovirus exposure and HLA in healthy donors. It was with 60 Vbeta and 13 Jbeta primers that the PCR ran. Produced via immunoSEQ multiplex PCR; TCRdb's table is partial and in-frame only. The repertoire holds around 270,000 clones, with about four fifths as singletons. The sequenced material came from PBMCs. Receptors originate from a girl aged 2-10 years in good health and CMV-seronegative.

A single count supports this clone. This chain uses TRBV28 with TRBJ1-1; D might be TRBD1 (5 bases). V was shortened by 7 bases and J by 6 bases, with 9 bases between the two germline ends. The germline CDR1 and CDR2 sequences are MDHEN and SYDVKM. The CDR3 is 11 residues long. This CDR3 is CASNLGPEAFF. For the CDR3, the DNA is TGTGCCAGCAACCTGGGGCCTGAAGCTTTCTTT.

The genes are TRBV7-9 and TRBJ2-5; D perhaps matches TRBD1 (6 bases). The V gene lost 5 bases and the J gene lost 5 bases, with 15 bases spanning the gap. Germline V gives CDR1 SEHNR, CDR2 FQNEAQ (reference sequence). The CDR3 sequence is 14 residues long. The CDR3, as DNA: TGTGCCAGCAGCCCTCAGACAGGTGCCGAGACCCAGTACTTC. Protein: CASSPQTGAETQYF.

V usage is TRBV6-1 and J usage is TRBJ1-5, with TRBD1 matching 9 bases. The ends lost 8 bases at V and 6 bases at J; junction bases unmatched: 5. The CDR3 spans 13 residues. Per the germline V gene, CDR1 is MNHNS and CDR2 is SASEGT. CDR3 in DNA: TGTGCCAGCTCGGGACAGGGCAGTCAGCCCCAGCATTTT. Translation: CASSGQGSQPQHF.

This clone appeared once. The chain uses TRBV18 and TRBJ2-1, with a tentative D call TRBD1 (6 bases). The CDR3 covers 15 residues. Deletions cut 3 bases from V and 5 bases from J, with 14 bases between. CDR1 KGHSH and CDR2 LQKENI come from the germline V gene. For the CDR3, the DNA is TGTGCCAGCTCACCTAAGGGGGTAGTCGACAATGAGCAGTTCTTC. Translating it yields CASSPKGVVDNEQFF.

CDR3 bases: TGTGCCAGCAGCCCAAACGTAGACTACGAGCAGTACTTC. Amino acid sequence: CASSPNVDYEQYF. This sequence joins TRBV6-5 and TRBJ2-7; D is uncertain. The V gene's germline CDR1 is MNHEY and CDR2 SVGAGI. Trimming pared 6 bases from V and 3 bases from J, leaving 12 bases between. This CDR3 spans 13 amino acids.

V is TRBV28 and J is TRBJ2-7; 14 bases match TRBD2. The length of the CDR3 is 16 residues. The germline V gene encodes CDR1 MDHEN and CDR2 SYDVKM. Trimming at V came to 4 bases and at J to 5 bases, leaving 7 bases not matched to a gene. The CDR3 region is CASSSGLAGVSHEQYF. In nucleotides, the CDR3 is TGTGCCAGCAGTTCGGGACTAGCGGGAGTTTCCCACGAGCAGTACTTC.

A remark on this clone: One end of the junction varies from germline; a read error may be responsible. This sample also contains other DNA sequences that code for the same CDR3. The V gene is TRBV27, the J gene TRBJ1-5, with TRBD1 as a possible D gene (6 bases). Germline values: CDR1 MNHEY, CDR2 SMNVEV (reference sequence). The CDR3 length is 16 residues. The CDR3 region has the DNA TGCGCCAGCAGTTCAGACAGGCCCGGACGGACACTAACCCAGCATTTT. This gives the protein CASSSDRPGRTLTQHF.

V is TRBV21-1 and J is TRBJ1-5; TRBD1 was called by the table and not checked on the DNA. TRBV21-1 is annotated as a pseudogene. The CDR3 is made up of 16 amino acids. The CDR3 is CASSQDRAGANQPQHF. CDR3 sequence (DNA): TGTGCCAGCAGCCAAGATCGGGCAGGGGCTAATCAGCCCCAGCATTTT.

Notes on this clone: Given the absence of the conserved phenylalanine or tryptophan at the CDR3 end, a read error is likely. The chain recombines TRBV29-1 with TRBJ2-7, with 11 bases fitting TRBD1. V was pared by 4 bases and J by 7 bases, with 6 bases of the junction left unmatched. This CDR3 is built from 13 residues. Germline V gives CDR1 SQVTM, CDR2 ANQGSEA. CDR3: CSVGGQGAREQYL. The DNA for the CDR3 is TGCAGCGTTGGAGGACAGGGGGCGCGGGAGCAGTACCTC.

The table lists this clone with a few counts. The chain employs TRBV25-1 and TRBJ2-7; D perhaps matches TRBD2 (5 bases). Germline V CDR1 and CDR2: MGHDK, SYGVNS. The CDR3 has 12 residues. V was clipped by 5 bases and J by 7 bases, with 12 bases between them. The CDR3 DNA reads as TGTGCCAGCAGTCGCGGGTCGGGGGAGCAGTACTTC. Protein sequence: CASSRGSGEQYF.

This CDR3 is CASSPQGPSYNEQFF. CDR3 nucleotides: TGTGCCAGCAGCCCGCAGGGGCCATCCTACAATGAGCAGTTCTTC. The chain joins TRBV28 to TRBJ2-1, with D possibly TRBD1 on 6 matching bases. Per the germline V gene, CDR1 is MDHEN and CDR2 is SYDVKM. This CDR3 spans 15 amino acids. Deletions cut 6 bases from V and 1 base from J, with 13 bases between.

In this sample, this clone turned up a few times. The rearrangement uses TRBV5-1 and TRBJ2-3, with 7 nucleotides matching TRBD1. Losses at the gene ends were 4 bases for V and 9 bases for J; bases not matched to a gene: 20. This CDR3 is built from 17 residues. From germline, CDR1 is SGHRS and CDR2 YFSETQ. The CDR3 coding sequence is TGCGCCAGCAGCCAGCCGGGACAGAGTCGTGTATTGATCACGCAGTATTTT. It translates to CASSQPGQSRVLITQYF.

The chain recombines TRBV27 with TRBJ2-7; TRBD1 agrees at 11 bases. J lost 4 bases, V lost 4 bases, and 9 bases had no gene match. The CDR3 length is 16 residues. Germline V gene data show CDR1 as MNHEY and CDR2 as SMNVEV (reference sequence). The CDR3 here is CASSSPLRDRGYEQYF. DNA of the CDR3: TGTGCCAGCAGTTCGCCCCTCCGGGACAGGGGGTACGAGCAGTACTTC.

CDR3 amino acids: CASSPGGGHSPLHF. The CDR3 region has the DNA TGTGCCAGCAGCCCCGGGGGAGGCCATTCACCCCTCCACTTT. The chain carries TRBV7-8 and TRBJ1-6; possibly TRBD1 for D (5 bases). The V end was cut by 5 bases, the J end by 8 bases, with 13 bases between. Germline loops: CDR1 SGHVS, CDR2 FQNEAQ. This CDR3 has 14 residues.

The CDR3, as DNA: TGTGCCAGCAGTCGCGACAGGGAGAAGAATCAGCCCCAGCATTTT. This translates into CASSRDREKNQPQHF. The rearrangement joins TRBV27 to TRBJ1-5, with 7 bases that match TRBD1. Trimming removed 5 bases from V and 4 bases from J; junction bases left unmatched: 8. In germline, CDR1 is MNHEY, CDR2 SMNVEV (reference sequence). This CDR3 region has 15 residues.

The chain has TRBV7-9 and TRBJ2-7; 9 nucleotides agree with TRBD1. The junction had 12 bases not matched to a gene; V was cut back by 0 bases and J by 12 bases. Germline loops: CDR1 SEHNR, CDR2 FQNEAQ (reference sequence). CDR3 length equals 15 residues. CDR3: CASSLASGTGPPSYF. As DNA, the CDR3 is TGTGCCAGCAGCTTAGCGTCCGGGACAGGGCCTCCGTCGTACTTC.

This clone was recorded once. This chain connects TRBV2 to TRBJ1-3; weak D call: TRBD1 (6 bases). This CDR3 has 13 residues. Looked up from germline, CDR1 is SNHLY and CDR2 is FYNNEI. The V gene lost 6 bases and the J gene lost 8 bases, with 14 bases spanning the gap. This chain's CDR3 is CASSRDTGDTIYF. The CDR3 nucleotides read TGTGCCAGCAGCCGGGACACTGGGGACACCATATATTTT.

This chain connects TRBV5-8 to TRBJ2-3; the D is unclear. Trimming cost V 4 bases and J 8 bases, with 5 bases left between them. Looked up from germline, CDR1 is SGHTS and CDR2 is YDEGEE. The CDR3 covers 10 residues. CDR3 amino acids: CASSPSTQYF. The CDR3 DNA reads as TGTGCCAGCAGCCCCTCTACGCAGTATTTT.

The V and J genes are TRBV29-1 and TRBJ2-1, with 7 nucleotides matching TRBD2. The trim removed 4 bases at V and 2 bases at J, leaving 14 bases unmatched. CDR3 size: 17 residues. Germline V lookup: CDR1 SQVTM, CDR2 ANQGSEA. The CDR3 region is CSVGGRTGGTPYNEQFF. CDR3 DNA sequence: TGCAGCGTTGGTGGACGGACGGGAGGTACCCCCTACAATGAGCAGTTCTTC.

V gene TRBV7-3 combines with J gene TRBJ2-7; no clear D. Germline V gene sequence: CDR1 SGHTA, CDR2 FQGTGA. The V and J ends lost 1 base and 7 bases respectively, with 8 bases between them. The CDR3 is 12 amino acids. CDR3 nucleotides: TGTGCCAGCAGCTTAATCCGGGTTGAGCAGTACTTC. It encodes CASSLIRVEQYF. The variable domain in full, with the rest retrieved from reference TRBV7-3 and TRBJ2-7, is GAGVSQTPSNKVTEKGKYVELRCDPISGHTALYWYRQSLGQGPEFLIYFQGTGAADDSGLPNDRFFAVRPEGSVSTLKIQRTERGDSAVYLCASSLIRVEQYFGPGTRLTVT.

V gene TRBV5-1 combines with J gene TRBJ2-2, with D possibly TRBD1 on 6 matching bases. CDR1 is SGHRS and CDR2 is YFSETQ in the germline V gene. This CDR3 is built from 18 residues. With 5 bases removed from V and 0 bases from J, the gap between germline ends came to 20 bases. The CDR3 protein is CASSPRLQGPPNTGELFF. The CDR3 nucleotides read TGCGCCAGCAGTCCCCGCCTACAGGGCCCCCCGAACACCGGGGAGCTGTTTTTT.

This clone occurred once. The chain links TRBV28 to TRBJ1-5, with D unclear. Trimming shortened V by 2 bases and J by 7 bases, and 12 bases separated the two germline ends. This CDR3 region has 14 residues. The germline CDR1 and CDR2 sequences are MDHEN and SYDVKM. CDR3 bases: TGTGCCAGCAGTTTAGCCTTGACTTCACAGCCCCAGCATTTT. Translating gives CASSLALTSQPQHF.

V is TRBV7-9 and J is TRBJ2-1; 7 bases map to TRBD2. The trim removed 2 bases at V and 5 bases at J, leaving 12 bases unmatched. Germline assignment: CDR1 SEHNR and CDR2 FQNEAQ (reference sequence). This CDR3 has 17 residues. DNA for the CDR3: TGTGCCAGCAGCTTAAGGGTGTTGGGAGGGCCGAACAATGAGCAGTTCTTC. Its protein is CASSLRVLGGPNNEQFF.

This CDR3 reads CASTRGTYTEAFF. CDR3 coding DNA: TGTGCCAGTACCCGAGGGACATACACTGAAGCTTTCTTT. V gene TRBV19 combines with J gene TRBJ1-1; TRBD1 might be the D (6 bases). The CDR3 is 13 amino acids. Germline loops: CDR1 LNHDA, CDR2 SQIVND (reference sequence). With 7 bases removed from V and 3 bases from J, the gap between germline ends came to 12 bases. The variable domain in full, completed from reference TRBV19 and TRBJ1-1, reads DGGITQSPKYLFRKEGQNVTLSCEQNLNHDAMYWYRQDPGQGLRLIYYSQIVNDFQKGDIAEGYSVSREKKESFPLTVTSAQKNPTAFYLCASTRGTYTEAFFGQGTRLTVV.

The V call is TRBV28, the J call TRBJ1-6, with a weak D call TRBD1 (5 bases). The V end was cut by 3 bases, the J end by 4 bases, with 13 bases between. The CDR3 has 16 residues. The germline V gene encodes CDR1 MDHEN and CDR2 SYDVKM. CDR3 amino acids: CASSFGRGAYNSPLHF. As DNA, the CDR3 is TGTGCCAGCAGTTTTGGGAGGGGCGCGTATAATTCACCCCTCCACTTT. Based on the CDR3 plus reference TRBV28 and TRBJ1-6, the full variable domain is DVKVTQSSRYLVKRTGEKVFLECVQDMDHENMFWYRQDPGLGLRLIYFSYDVKMKEKGDIPEGYSVSREKKERFSLILESASTNQTSMYLCASSFGRGAYNSPLHFGNGTRLTVT.

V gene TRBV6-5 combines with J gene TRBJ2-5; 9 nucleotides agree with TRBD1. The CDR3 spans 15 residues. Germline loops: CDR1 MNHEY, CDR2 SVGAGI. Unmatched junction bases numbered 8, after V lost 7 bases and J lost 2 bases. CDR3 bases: TGTGCCAGCATGGGTGCGGGGACAGGGCAAGAGACCCAGTACTTC. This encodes CASMGAGTGQETQYF.